The 9 T cell receptor beta chains in this list originate from one sample, sequenced in a study of identical twins (dated by TCRdb to about 2016). Libraries were prepared through 5' RACE. Sequencing instrument: Illumina HiSeq 2000. TCRdb passed the public sequencing reads through fastp at Q25 and MiXCR, retaining productive beta sequences. Merged by CDR3 protein, the rows form single entries marked with the most common genes and DNA. The table for this sample lists roughly 750,000 distinct CDR3 sequences; over 20% of them were counted only once. The top ten clonotypes cover 4.3% of the sample. These data were also reused for a study on T cells expressing NK-cell markers.

The sequenced sample consisted of PBMCs. The source of these receptors is a woman aged 18-30 years in good health.

This clonotype was detected only a few times. The chain combines TRBV6-5 with TRBJ1-6, with a tentative D call TRBD1 (5 bases). Trimming stripped 2 bases from V and 3 bases from J, with 8 bases between. The germline V gene encodes CDR1 MNHEY and CDR2 SVGAGI. CDR3 length: 15 residues. CDR3 amino acids: CASSYTRDYNSPLHF. The CDR3 nucleotides read TGTGCCAGCAGTTACACCAGGGACTATAATTCACCCCTCCACTTT.

V gene TRBV5-1 combines with J gene TRBJ2-3; 7 bases are a match to TRBD1. The CDR3 contains 15 residues. Germline V gene sequence: CDR1 SGHRS, CDR2 YFSETQ. With V trimmed by 7 bases and J by 0 bases, 8 bases remained unmatched. The CDR3 sequence is CASYPRDSSTDTQYF. The CDR3 DNA is TGCGCCAGCTACCCCCGGGACAGTAGCACAGATACGCAGTATTTT.

The V call is TRBV5-6, the J call TRBJ2-7, with D unresolved. The ends were cut back, 3 bases at V and 5 bases at J, with 15 bases in the middle. Germline V CDR1 and CDR2: SGHDT, YYEEEE. CDR3 length equals 14 residues. As DNA, the CDR3 is TGTGCCAGCAGCTCCCGCTATGGGTCCCACGAGCAGTACTTC. Protein: CASSSRYGSHEQYF.

This clonotype has ten or more counts. The J gene is TRBJ1-2, the V gene TRBV5-1; D gene ambiguous. CDR1 and CDR2 from the germline V gene are SGHRS and YFSETQ. The CDR3 consists of 11 residues. V lost 7 bases and J lost 4, with 8 bases in between. For the CDR3, the DNA is TGCGCCAGCCACGAGGGCTATGGCTACACCTTC. Translation: CASHEGYGYTF.

This clonotype has at least ten counts. The chain uses TRBV7-3 and TRBJ2-1; D is uncertain. V gave up 0 bases and J gave up 2 bases, with 17 bases separating them. This CDR3 comprises 18 residues. Per germline, CDR1 SGHTA and CDR2 FQGTGA. This CDR3 is CASSLTPTAALAYNEQFF. The CDR3 DNA sequence: TGTGCCAGCAGCTTAACACCCACGGCGGCCCTCGCCTACAATGAGCAGTTCTTC. The variable domain in full, with the rest retrieved from reference TRBV7-3 and TRBJ2-1, is GAGVSQTPSNKVTEKGKYVELRCDPISGHTALYWYRQSLGQGPEFLIYFQGTGAADDSGLPNDRFFAVRPEGSVSTLKIQRTERGDSAVYLCASSLTPTAALAYNEQFFGPGTRLTVL.

J is TRBJ2-7 and V is TRBV10-3, with TRBD2 identical over 11 bases. The CDR3 spans 12 residues. Germline CDR1 is ENHRY and CDR2 is SYGVKD. J gave up 5 bases and V 10 bases, and 4 bases lay outside the gene matches. CDR3 loop: CATTSGSDEQYF. CDR3 bases: TGTGCCACTACTAGCGGGAGTGACGAGCAGTACTTC.

V is TRBV20-1 and J is TRBJ2-5, with D possibly being TRBD2 (5 bases). The germline CDR1 and CDR2 sequences are DFQATT and SNEGSKA (reference sequence). This CDR3 spans 12 amino acids. Deletions cut 6 bases from V and 2 bases from J, with 10 bases between. Here the CDR3 reads CSATDLQETQYF. Here the CDR3 DNA reads TGCAGTGCCACGGACTTACAAGAGACCCAGTACTTC.

The chain joins TRBV10-2 to TRBJ2-7; D may be TRBD1 (5 bases). This CDR3 is 17 amino acids long. From germline, CDR1 is WSHSY and CDR2 SAAADI. V lost 8 bases and J lost 1, with 24 bases in between. CDR3 loop: CASRAGQGLQESYEQYF. CDR3 DNA sequence: TGCGCCAGCCGCGCCGGGCAGGGCCTTCAGGAATCCTACGAGCAGTACTTC.

The V and J genes are TRBV3-1 and TRBJ2-7, with 11 bases aligning to TRBD2. V gave up 5 bases and J gave up 6 bases; unmatched junction bases: 6. The CDR3 sequence is 14 residues long. Germline lookup yields CDR1 LGHDT and CDR2 YNNKEL (reference sequence). The CDR3 loop is CASSWGLAAREQYF. The CDR3 nucleotides read TGTGCCAGCAGCTGGGGACTAGCGGCGCGCGAGCAGTACTTC.